This entry describes one T cell receptor beta chain. As originally analysed: Amplifying reference gene primers gave estimates of nucleated cell counts. The assay was immunoSEQ multiplex PCR, and TCRdb's table has in-frame clones only and misses some. V, J and clone size derive from that table, while D and trimming were established from the DNA sequence. The table shows over 65,000 clones, with about nine tenths occurring only once. Trimming cost V 6 bases and J 5 bases, with 11 bases left between them. The germline CDR1 and CDR2 sequences are MNHEY and SVGAGI. This CDR3 is 13 amino acids long. The data belong to a study of blood T cell repertoires in COVID-19. About the study: COVID-19 samples, acute and convalescent, were from the United States, Italy and Spain. Nucleic acid was either cDNA or gDNA, and it came from T cells, B-cell-depleted T cells, or PBMCs.

This chain connects TRBV6-5 to TRBJ2-1; D is perhaps TRBD2 (7 bases). The sequencing sample was made of peripheral blood. The TCR originated in a middle-aged man with active or convalescent COVID-19. The CDR3 DNA reads TGTGCCAGCAGGCGGGGGCCTGACAATGAGCAGTTCTTC. This codes for CASRRGPDNEQFF.